The clone carrying this TCR beta chain was counted only a few times. No antigen is known for it. Expressed TCRB transcripts were sequenced, since all the RNA that had been isolated was reverse transcribed. TCRdb's table, derived via immunoSEQ multiplex PCR, lists solely in-frame clones and lacks some. Here the sample spans approximately 600,000 clones, around an eighth being singletons. This record belongs to a study of beta chain features in type 1 diabetes. Every participating donor gave one draw, a heparinised blood sample averaging about 120 mL. All of the sorted populations showed purity greater than 98%. The CDR3 totals 11 residues. Germline lookup yields CDR1 MDHEN and CDR2 SYDVKM. The V end lost 8 bases, the J end lost 4 bases, and 9 bases lay between the germline ends. General observations from the study: Comparison showed that naive, central memory and Treg TCRB repertoires appeared more similar among patients than among healthy donors. There were fewer insertions and more deletions at the VDJ junctions of type 1 diabetes patients. All four CD4+ subsets of Type 1 diabetes patients contained TCRB CDR3s that were moderately but significantly shorter.

V gene TRBV28 combines with J gene TRBJ2-7, with no clear D. The specimen sequenced was naive CD4+ T cells from blood. The sequence derives from a man aged 25 to 40 with type 1 diabetes. CDR3 nucleotide sequence: TGTGCCAGCCCATCCCGTTACGAGCAGTACTTC. This encodes CASPSRYEQYF.